This is a list of T cell receptor beta chains from one sample in a study of shared clonotypes between healthy human individuals. Sequenced by immunoSEQ multiplex PCR; TCRdb stores in-frame clones only, minus some. The sample has about 960,000 clones; more than 75% are singletons. Material for sequencing was memory CD4+ T cells sorted from blood. These receptor sequences come from a man younger than 35 in good health. Each CDR3 is given with its conserved first and last residue. The D gene is left open where the match is weak. Clone size appears in some rows only: once, few, many, or a class for an expanded clone.

J | size | V | D | CDR3 | DNA
TRBJ1-1 | . | TRBV11-2 | . | CASSLSENTEAFF | TGTGCCAGCAGCTTAAGCGAGAACACTGAAGCTTTCTTT
TRBJ2-1 | . | TRBV9 | TRBD1 | CASSVTSGGHNEQFF | TGTGCCAGCAGCGTAACGTCAGGGGGTCACAATGAGCAGTTCTTC
TRBJ2-1 | . | TRBV9 | . | CASGTYPSSYNEQFF | TGTGCCAGCGGGACTTACCCCAGCTCCTACAATGAGCAGTTCTTC
TRBJ1-5 | many | TRBV28 | . | CASSPENQPQHF | TGTGCCAGCAGTCCCGAGAATCAGCCCCAGCATTTT
TRBJ1-5 | few | TRBV6-5 | TRBD1 | CASSLSGTGGNQPQHF | TGTGCCAGCAGTTTATCCGGGACAGGGGGCAATCAGCCCCAGCATTTT
TRBJ2-7 | . | TRBV5-4 | . | CASSLGQRYEQYF | TGTGCCAGCAGCTTGGGACAGCGCTACGAGCAGTACTTC
TRBJ2-3 | . | TRBV4-2 | TRBD2 | CASSAERGGDTQYF | TGTGCCAGCAGCGCGGAGCGGGGAGGGGATACGCAGTATTTT
TRBJ2-1 | few | TRBV7-3 | . | CASSLARDNEQFF | TGTGCCAGCAGCTTAGCTAGAGACAATGAGCAGTTCTTC
TRBJ1-1 | . | TRBV6-1 | . | CASSFTGYTEAFF | TGTGCCAGCAGTTTTACAGGGTACACTGAAGCTTTCTTT
TRBJ2-3 | many | TRBV29-1 | . | CSVEDPGRPQYF | TGCAGCGTTGAAGATCCGGGGAGACCGCAGTATTTT
TRBJ1-3 | many | TRBV30 | . | CAWSVSGRSGNTIYF | TGTGCCTGGAGTGTATCCGGCCGCTCTGGAAACACCATATATTTT
TRBJ2-7 | . | TRBV7-8 | TRBD2 | CASSLASSGSYEQYF | TGTGCCAGCAGCTTAGCGTCTAGCGGTTCCTACGAGCAGTACTTC
TRBJ1-2 | few | TRBV6-5 | . | CASSYSGTTGYGYTF | TGTGCCAGCAGTTACTCGGGGACCACGGGTTATGGCTACACCTTC
TRBJ2-5 | . | TRBV29-1 | . | CSVRKPGSTQETQYF | TGCAGCGTTCGCAAACCGGGATCAACACAAGAGACCCAGTACTTC
TRBJ1-6 | . | TRBV2 | . | CASTFDPAGSPLHF | TGTGCCAGCACTTTCGACCCTGCGGGTTCACCCCTCCACTTT
TRBJ1-6 | . | TRBV28 | TRBD1 | CASRIDRGNSPLHF | TGTGCCAGCAGAATCGACAGGGGGAATTCACCCCTCCACTTT
TRBJ2-1 | . | TRBV11-2 | . | CASSLGAGGSGSYNEQFF | TGTGCCAGCAGCTTAGGGGCTGGGGGTAGCGGTTCCTACAATGAGCAGTTCTTC
TRBJ2-3 | . | TRBV12-5 | . | CASGLARAVQERDTQYF | TGTGCTAGTGGTTTGGCAAGGGCCGTTCAGGAGCGCGATACGCAGTATTTT
TRBJ1-5 | . | TRBV6-5 | . | CASSLVVGQPQHF | TGTGCCAGCAGTTTGGTAGTAGGGCAGCCCCAGCATTTT
TRBJ1-2 | once | TRBV30 | . | CASPRQGLGYTF | TGTGCCTCCCCCCGGCAGGGGCTTGGCTACACCTTC
TRBJ2-5 | . | TRBV27 | TRBD2 | CASSSPKAGGTETQYF | TGTGCCAGCAGTTCTCCTAAAGCGGGAGGGACGGAGACCCAGTACTTC
TRBJ1-5 | . | TRBV4-1 | . | CASSRVSGEPQHF | TGCGCCAGCAGTCGAGTTAGCGGGGAGCCCCAGCATTTT
TRBJ1-6 | . | TRBV5-4 | . | CASSRTDSSPLHF | TGTGCCAGCAGCCGAACGGACAGTTCACCCCTCCACTTT
TRBJ2-1 | . | TRBV6-1 | TRBD1 | CASSPGQSSYNEQFF | TGTGCCAGCAGCCCGGGACAGAGCTCCTACAATGAGCAGTTCTTC
TRBJ2-2 | . | TRBV25-1 | . | CASQTATNTGELFF | TGTGCCAGCCAGACAGCAACGAACACCGGGGAGCTGTTTTTT
TRBJ2-6 | few | TRBV6-5 | . | CASQQGSGANVLTF | TGTGCCAGCCAACAGGGATCAGGGGCCAACGTCCTGACTTTC
TRBJ2-3 | . | TRBV5-1 | TRBD2 | CASSPRLAHSTDTQYF | TGCGCCAGCAGCCCGAGACTAGCGCACAGCACAGATACGCAGTATTTT
TRBJ2-3 | . | TRBV6-1 | . | CASMFGGGTDTQYF | TGTGCCAGCATGTTTGGGGGCGGCACAGATACGCAGTATTTT
TRBJ1-1 | . | TRBV2 | TRBD1 | CASRRDRVESLEAFF | TGTGCCAGCAGGAGAGACAGGGTTGAGTCCCTTGAAGCTTTCTTT
TRBJ2-7 | . | TRBV18 | TRBD1 | CASSPQGQGSEQYF | TGTGCCAGCTCACCTCAAGGACAGGGGAGCGAGCAGTACTTC
TRBJ2-5 | . | TRBV7-2 | TRBD2 | CASSFQRDSETQYF | TGTGCCAGCAGCTTCCAGCGGGACTCAGAGACCCAGTACTTC
TRBJ1-6 | . | TRBV11-2 | . | CASSLDWTDTSPLHF | TGTGCCAGCAGCTTAGATTGGACAGATACTTCACCCCTCCACTTT
TRBJ2-7 | . | TRBV27 | . | CASSRVGGMSYEQYF | TGTGCCAGCAGCAGGGTAGGCGGGATGTCCTACGAGCAGTACTTC
TRBJ2-1 | . | TRBV6-5 | . | CASRWTGRYNEQFF | TGTGCCAGCAGGTGGACCGGACGTTACAATGAGCAGTTCTTC
TRBJ2-1 | . | TRBV7-2 | TRBD2 | CASSLRLAGASYNEQFF | TGTGCCAGCAGCCTCAGACTAGCGGGAGCCTCCTACAATGAGCAGTTCTTC
TRBJ2-7 | few | TRBV5-6 | TRBD2 | CASSLASGGREQYF | TGTGCCAGCAGCTTGGCCTCGGGAGGGCGCGAGCAGTACTTC
TRBJ2-1 | . | TRBV4-2 | . | CASSLGTGSYNEQFF | TGTGCCAGCAGCCTCGGTACGGGCTCCTACAATGAGCAGTTCTTC
TRBJ2-1 | once | TRBV5-6 | . | CASSFSAGHEQFF | TGTGCCAGCAGCTTTTCGGCGGGGCATGAGCAGTTCTTC
TRBJ1-6 | . | TRBV9 | . | CASSQDTVYNSPLHF | TGTGCCAGCAGTCAAGATACAGTTTATAATTCACCCCTCCACTTT
TRBJ1-2 | . | TRBV30 | TRBD1 | CAWSAFGTAGGYTF | TGTGCCTGGAGTGCCTTCGGGACAGCGGGGGGCTACACCTTC
TRBJ1-4 | . | TRBV6-1 | . | CASSEATGREKLFF | TGTGCCAGCAGTGAAGCCACCGGGAGGGAAAAACTGTTTTTT
TRBJ2-7 | . | TRBV7-2 | . | CASSLAGVYEQYF | TGTGCCAGCAGCTTAGCCGGGGTGTACGAGCAGTACTTC
TRBJ1-3 | . | TRBV7-6 | . | CASSSPTGNTIYF | TGTGCCAGCAGCTCGCCGACTGGAAACACCATATATTTT
TRBJ2-1 | . | TRBV6-1 | . | CASSEMAAVYNEQFF | TGTGCCAGCAGTGAAATGGCAGCCGTTTACAATGAGCAGTTCTTC
TRBJ2-7 | . | TRBV14 | TRBD2 | CASSQRTLLAVQYF | TGTGCCAGCAGCCAACGTACTCTGCTAGCGGTGCAGTACTTC
TRBJ2-7 | . | TRBV7-6 | . | CASSLGVSSYEQYF | TGTGCCAGCAGCTTAGGGGTGTCCTCCTACGAGCAGTACTTC
TRBJ1-1 | . | TRBV5-5 | . | CASSFVGTTEAFF | TGTGCCAGCAGCTTCGTGGGCACGACTGAAGCTTTCTTT